These 16 T cell receptor beta chains originate from one sample sequenced in a study of blood T cell repertoires in COVID-19. Profiled with immunoSEQ multiplex PCR; TCRdb holds only in-frame clones, not every one. The sample yields 200,000 to 250,000 clones, 70% to 90% seen once. Sample: peripheral blood. Every receptor here comes from a man between 45 and 60 years old who had recovered from COVID-19.

The J gene is TRBJ2-3, the V gene TRBV10-3; D is possibly TRBD2 (5 bases). Per the germline V gene, CDR1 is ENHRY and CDR2 is SYGVKD. V lost 2 bases and J lost 2, with 8 bases in between. The CDR3 has 14 residues. CDR3 sequence: CAISEMGATDTQYF. The CDR3 DNA follows: TGTGCCATCAGTGAGATGGGAGCCACAGATACGCAGTATTTT.

V is TRBV6-5 and J is TRBJ1-5, with 9 bases lining up with TRBD1. The CDR3 extends over 14 amino acids. V gave up 5 bases and J gave up 3 bases; unmatched junction bases: 2. The germline gives CDR1 MNHEY, CDR2 SVGAGI. This CDR3 is CASSRDRDNQPQHF. DNA for the CDR3: TGTGCCAGCAGTCGGGACAGGGACAATCAGCCCCAGCATTTT.

The V and J genes are TRBV19 and TRBJ2-7, with 9 nucleotides matching TRBD1. J gave up 5 bases and V 3 bases, and 8 bases lay outside the gene matches. There are 15 residues in the CDR3. The V gene's germline CDR1 is LNHDA and CDR2 SQIVND (reference sequence). The CDR3 bases are TGTGCCAGTAGTATTATACAGGGGGCGATCCACGAGCAGTACTTC. Translated, it gives CASSIIQGAIHEQYF.

The chain is built from TRBV27 and TRBJ1-2; TRBD1 is a possible D gene (6 bases). The CDR3 contains 13 residues. V was shortened by 6 bases and J by 6 bases, with 14 bases between the two germline ends. Germline CDR1 MNHEY, CDR2 SMNVEV (reference sequence). The CDR3: CASRQGTGHGYTF. In DNA, the CDR3 is TGTGCCAGCAGACAGGGTACGGGGCATGGCTACACCTTC.

The rearrangement uses TRBV27 and TRBJ2-7; maybe TRBD1 (7 bases). V was clipped by 4 bases and J by 0 bases, with 16 bases between them. The CDR3 covers 16 residues. Germline V lookup: CDR1 MNHEY, CDR2 SMNVEV (reference sequence). CDR3 region: CASSSQGGKYSYEQYF. CDR3 bases: TGTGCCAGCAGTTCCCAGGGGGGCAAATACTCCTACGAGCAGTACTTC.

Here the CDR3 reads CASGRGTDTQYF. CDR3 DNA sequence: TGTGCCAGCGGGCGGGGAACAGATACGCAGTATTTT. The rearrangement uses TRBV2 and TRBJ2-3; D may be TRBD2 (6 bases). Looked up from germline, CDR1 is SNHLY and CDR2 is FYNNEI. V was shortened by 8 bases and J by 3 bases, with 9 bases between the two germline ends. The CDR3 runs 12 residues.

The gene calls are TRBV27 and TRBJ2-7; possible D gene TRBD2, 5 bases. V dropped 2 bases and J dropped 0 bases, with 11 bases sitting between them. Germline V gene lookup returns CDR1 MNHEY and CDR2 SMNVEV (reference sequence). The CDR3 spans 15 residues. In DNA, the CDR3 is TGTGCCAGCAGTTTACTTAGCGTATCCTCCTACGAGCAGTACTTC. Protein product: CASSLLSVSSYEQYF.

This clone was picked up a small number of times. The chain has TRBV28 and TRBJ2-1; the D gene is possibly TRBD2 (6 bases). Germline lookup yields CDR1 MDHEN and CDR2 SYDVKM. The CDR3 runs 16 residues. The V gene lost 4 bases and the J gene lost 9 bases, with 22 bases spanning the gap. The CDR3 DNA sequence: TGTGCCAGCAGTTCTCCGGGAGTTTACAATGGTCGTGAGCAGTTCTTC. It codes for CASSSPGVYNGREQFF.

In DNA, the CDR3 is TGTGCCAGCTCACTCCTCGGGGACAGCGACTACTCCTACGAGCAGTACTTC. Its translation is CASSLLGDSDYSYEQYF. This chain connects TRBV28 to TRBJ2-7, with 7 bases matching TRBD1. The CDR3 loop spans 17 amino acids. Germline V gene sequence: CDR1 MDHEN, CDR2 SYDVKM. V trimming: 8 bases; J trimming: 0 bases; junction bases outside the gene matches: 16.

The genes are TRBV6-4 and TRBJ2-7; 7 nucleotides line up with TRBD1. The CDR3 is 15 residues long. The V segment lost 5 bases and the J segment 2 bases; nucleotides outside the gene matches: 9. Per the germline V gene, CDR1 is MRHNA and CDR2 is SNTAGT. The CDR3, as DNA: TGTGCCAGCAGTCGCGACAGGGCCCCCCCCTACGAGCAGTACTTC. Its translation: CASSRDRAPPYEQYF.

The chain has TRBV5-1 and TRBJ1-4; TRBD1 matches 8 bases. This CDR3 has 14 residues. V was clipped by 5 bases and J by 4 bases; unmatched bases: 4. Germline CDR1 SGHRS, CDR2 YFSETQ. CDR3 loop: CASRTGGGNEKLFF. The CDR3, as DNA: TGCGCCAGCAGAACAGGGGGAGGTAATGAAAAACTGTTTTTT. Filled out from reference TRBV5-1 and TRBJ1-4, the complete variable domain reads KAGVTQTPRYLIKTRGQQVTLSCSPISGHRSVSWYQQTPGQGLQFLFEYFSETQRNKGNFPGRFSGRQFSNSRSEMNVSTLELGDSALYLCASRTGGGNEKLFFGSGTQLSVL.

This rearrangement joins TRBV19 to TRBJ2-7; a possible D gene is TRBD2 (5 bases). The germline V gene has CDR1 LNHDA and CDR2 SQIVND (reference sequence). The CDR3 is 11 amino acids. V was cut by 8 bases and J by 5 bases, with 10 bases left in between. As DNA, the CDR3 is TGTGCCAGTGCAACGGGGAACGAGCAGTACTTC. It translates to CASATGNEQYF. Full variable domain (rest looked up from reference TRBV19 and TRBJ2-7): DGGITQSPKYLFRKEGQNVTLSCEQNLNHDAMYWYRQDPGQGLRLIYYSQIVNDFQKGDIAEGYSVSREKKESFPLTVTSAQKNPTAFYLCASATGNEQYFGPGTRLTVT.

The rearrangement joins TRBV21-1 to TRBJ2-7; the table's TRBD1 call for D was not verified on the DNA. TRBV21-1 is marked as a pseudogene. The CDR3 loop spans 17 amino acids. The CDR3 region has the DNA TGTGCCAGCAGCCCTTCGACTCCGGGACAGGGACCCTGCGAGCAGTACTTC. This translates into CASSPSTPGQGPCEQYF.

This clone was counted between two and nine times. The CDR3 region has the DNA TGTGCCAGCAGCTTAGCAGGGGCTGGCACTGAAGCTTTCTTT. This encodes CASSLAGAGTEAFF. The V and J genes are TRBV7-2 and TRBJ1-1; D is possibly TRBD1 (5 bases). V lost 0 bases, J lost 4 bases, and 9 bases lay in between. CDR1 SGHTA and CDR2 FQGNSA come from the germline V gene. The length of the CDR3 is 14 residues.

The rearrangement uses TRBV6-6 and TRBJ1-2; 8 nucleotides agree with TRBD1. CDR3 length: 15 residues. J gave up 6 bases and V 2 bases, and 8 bases lay outside the gene matches. Germline loops: CDR1 MNHNY, CDR2 SVGAGI (reference sequence). CDR3 protein: CASSYPQGARDGYTF. CDR3 DNA: TGTGCCAGCAGTTACCCCCAGGGGGCGCGGGATGGCTACACCTTC.

The chain links TRBV6-5 to TRBJ2-7; no definite D call. This CDR3 has 13 residues. Germline V gene sequence: CDR1 MNHEY, CDR2 SVGAGI. V lost 2 bases to trimming and J lost 0 bases, with 5 bases between them. The CDR3 loop is CASSYGGSYEQYF. Written as DNA, the CDR3 is TGTGCCAGCAGTTACGGCGGCTCCTACGAGCAGTACTTC.